This T cell receptor beta chain was sequenced for a study of T cell changes during pregnancy in multiple sclerosis. The germline V gene has CDR1 LNHDA and CDR2 SQIVND (reference sequence). Losses at the gene ends were 5 bases for V and 9 bases for J; bases not matched to a gene: 10. The CDR3 sequence is 14 residues long. Using immunoSEQ multiplex PCR, the repertoire was profiled, and TCRdb retains in-frame clones only, with some absent. The sample has around 65,000 clones; approximately 85% are singletons. The sequence was obtained from a female donor with multiple sclerosis, enrolled in a pregnancy study. The V gene is TRBV19, the J gene TRBJ1-1, with 9 bases fitting TRBD1. Sequenced here: peripheral blood, sampled in the first trimester of pregnancy. Here the CDR3 reads CASSPRTGEAKAFF. The CDR3 DNA follows: TGTGCCAGTAGTCCCCGGACAGGGGAGGCAAAAGCTTTCTTT.